Shown below are 25 T cell receptor beta chains from a single sample sequenced in a study of OX40 agonist ivuxolimab in advanced cancers. Repertoires were generated with immunoSEQ multiplex PCR, while TCRdb's copy carries only in-frame clones and drops some. Of about 20,000 clones listed, around three quarters were seen once; the top ten hold 20% to 25%. This specimen consisted of CD4+ or CD8+ T cells sorted from blood, obtained in a trial of the OX40 agonist ivuxolimab. These receptors all stem from an adult with an advanced solid tumor such as melanoma, head and neck, liver or kidney cancer.

This chain uses TRBV19 with TRBJ1-1, with unresolved D. This CDR3 is 10 amino acids long. CDR1 and CDR2 from the germline V gene are LNHDA and SQIVND (reference sequence). V was pared by 6 bases and J by 10 bases, with 9 bases between. The CDR3 here is CASRGPRAFF. The CDR3 nucleotides read TGTGCCAGTAGAGGCCCTCGAGCTTTCTTT. Full variable domain (missing parts from reference TRBV19 and TRBJ1-1): DGGITQSPKYLFRKEGQNVTLSCEQNLNHDAMYWYRQDPGQGLRLIYYSQIVNDFQKGDIAEGYSVSREKKESFPLTVTSAQKNPTAFYLCASRGPRAFFGQGTRLTVV.

The chain employs TRBV7-2 and TRBJ2-7; 9 bases match TRBD1. The V gene's germline CDR1 is SGHTA and CDR2 FQGNSA. Unmatched junction bases numbered 3, after V lost 4 bases and J lost 2 bases. This CDR3 is built from 14 residues. This CDR3 reads CASSWGQGTYEQYF. The CDR3 bases are TGTGCCAGCAGCTGGGGACAGGGCACCTACGAGCAGTACTTC.

The chain employs TRBV7-9 and TRBJ2-7; 7 nucleotides line up with TRBD1. V gave up 7 bases and J gave up 3 bases; unmatched junction bases: 6. There are 13 residues in the CDR3. Germline CDR1 SEHNR, CDR2 FQNEAQ (reference sequence). CDR3 in DNA: TGTGCCAGCACTTGGACAGGCCACTACGAGCAGTACTTC. It translates to CASTWTGHYEQYF. The full variable domain, with the rest looked up from reference TRBV7-9 and TRBJ2-7, is DTGVSQNPRHKITKRGQNVTFRCDPISEHNRLYWYRQTLGQGPEFLTYFQNEAQLEKSRLLSDRFSAERPKGSFSTLEIQRTEQGDSAMYLCASTWTGHYEQYFGPGTRLTVT.

The chain is built from TRBV29-1 and TRBJ1-1, with a possible D match to TRBD1 (5 bases). Trimming removed 8 bases from V and 5 bases from J, with 18 bases in between. This CDR3 is 13 amino acids long. CDR1 is SQVTM and CDR2 is ANQGSEA in the germline V gene. The CDR3: CSTGDGGGTEAFF. The DNA for the CDR3 is TGCAGCACCGGGGATGGGGGTGGTACTGAAGCTTTCTTT.

The rearrangement links TRBV11-2 to TRBJ2-2; no reliable D call. This CDR3 spans 13 amino acids. V was trimmed by 5 bases and J by 6 bases, leaving 10 bases between them. Germline CDR1 SGHAT, CDR2 FQNNGV. The CDR3 sequence: CASSGALAGELFF. In DNA, the CDR3 is TGTGCCAGCAGCGGAGCGCTGGCCGGGGAGCTGTTTTTT.

The chain employs TRBV7-9 and TRBJ2-1; the match to TRBD2 covers 8 bases. With V trimmed by 2 bases and J by 0 bases, 3 bases remained unmatched. CDR1 is SEHNR and CDR2 is FQNEAQ in the germline V gene (reference sequence). There are 16 residues in the CDR3. CDR3 sequence (DNA): TGTGCCAGCAGCTTACTCAGCGGGGGCTCCTACAATGAGCAGTTCTTC. Protein product: CASSLLSGGSYNEQFF.

This clone has only a few counts. The chain joins TRBV7-8 to TRBJ2-7, with a tentative D call TRBD2 (6 bases). V shed 3 bases and J shed 11 bases, with 11 bases lying between them. Per germline, CDR1 SGHVS and CDR2 FQNEAQ. The CDR3 runs to 11 residues. In DNA, the CDR3 is TGTGCCAGCAGCTTGGAAGGAGGGAAGTACTTC. Its translation: CASSLEGGKYF.

This clone was observed a handful of times. This chain links TRBV6-5 with TRBJ1-3; D is perhaps TRBD1 (5 bases). The CDR3 has 13 amino acids. Trimming shortened V by 8 bases and J by 2 bases, and 10 bases separated the two germline ends. Germline lookup yields CDR1 MNHEY and CDR2 SVGAGI. CDR3 nucleotide sequence: TGTGCCAGCGCCTGGGGGACTGGAAACACCATATATTTT. It is translated as CASAWGTGNTIYF.

The genes are TRBV7-9 and TRBJ2-7, with 7 bases matching TRBD1. Trimming took 3 bases from V and 4 from J; bases not matched to a gene: 3. Per the germline V gene, CDR1 is SEHNR and CDR2 is FQNEAQ (reference sequence). There are 13 residues in the CDR3. The DNA of the CDR3 is TGTGCCAGCAGCTTTGAACAGGGGTACGAGCAGTACTTC. Translating gives CASSFEQGYEQYF.

CDR3 bases: TGTGCCAGCAGTAAAACGAACACTGAAGCTTTCTTT. Translating it yields CASSKTNTEAFF. This chain links TRBV6-9 with TRBJ1-1; D remains ambiguous. V lost 5 bases and J 1 base, leaving 5 bases between the germline ends. CDR3 length: 12 amino acids. Germline lookup yields CDR1 MNHGY and CDR2 SVAAGI.

This clone was seen just once. The CDR3 sequence is CASSGTDQETQYF. The CDR3 DNA reads TGTGCCAGCAGCGGGACGGACCAAGAGACCCAGTACTTC. The rearrangement uses TRBV16 and TRBJ2-5; D tentatively fits TRBD1 or TRBD2 (5 bases each). The germline V and J ends were trimmed by 5 bases and 0 bases, with 7 bases remaining between them. CDR3 size: 13 residues. The V gene's germline CDR1 is KGHSY and CDR2 FQNENV.

This clone has more than one count but fewer than ten. The chain is built from TRBV28 and TRBJ1-4, with D possibly TRBD1 on 5 matching bases. Germline CDR1 reads MDHEN; CDR2 reads SYDVKM. V lost 2 bases, J lost 4 bases, and 11 bases lay in between. The CDR3 runs to 15 residues. In DNA, the CDR3 is TGTGCCAGCAGTTTAGAGGGACGCAGTAATGAAAAACTGTTTTTT. This encodes CASSLEGRSNEKLFF. Complete variable domain (other parts from reference TRBV28 and TRBJ1-4): DVKVTQSSRYLVKRTGEKVFLECVQDMDHENMFWYRQDPGLGLRLIYFSYDVKMKEKGDIPEGYSVSREKKERFSLILESASTNQTSMYLCASSLEGRSNEKLFFGSGTQLSVL.

The rearrangement joins TRBV29-1 to TRBJ2-2; D possibly corresponds to TRBD1 (6 bases). CDR3 length: 13 amino acids. The V gene lost 7 bases and the J gene lost 4 bases, with 13 bases spanning the gap. CDR1 and CDR2 (germline): SQVTM, ANQGSEA. The CDR3 DNA reads TGCAGCGCTACGGACAGCCTCACCGGGGAGCTGTTTTTT. Protein sequence: CSATDSLTGELFF.

The chain recombines TRBV5-4 with TRBJ1-4, with TRBD1 identical over 7 bases. J lost 5 bases, V lost 0 bases, and 4 bases had no gene match. Germline V lookup: CDR1 SGHNT, CDR2 YYREEE (reference sequence). The CDR3 has 15 residues. The CDR3 DNA reads TGTGCCAGCAGCTTGGATGTCAGGGGGAATGAAAAACTGTTTTTT. Amino acids: CASSLDVRGNEKLFF.

Points on this clone: The junction departs from the called germline gene at one end, perhaps through a read error. The chain uses TRBV7-8 and TRBJ2-3, with 12 nucleotides matching TRBD2. The germline V gene encodes CDR1 SGHVS and CDR2 FQNEAQ. The CDR3 loop spans 19 amino acids. CDR3 residues: CASSLPSGLAGGPSDTQYF. The DNA for the CDR3 is TGTGCCAGCAGCCTCCCATCAGGGCTAGCGGGGGGGCCGTCAGACACGCAGTATTTT.

In its sample, this clone was seen once. The gene calls are TRBV11-3 and TRBJ2-7; D is undetermined. The CDR3 contains 15 residues. Trimming left V 3 bases short and J 3 bases short, with 15 bases between. Germline assignment: CDR1 SGHNT and CDR2 YENEEA. Here the CDR3 reads CASSFMPAGDYEQYF. CDR3 DNA sequence: TGTGCCAGCAGCTTCATGCCAGCAGGAGACTACGAGCAGTACTTC.

In its sample, this clone was seen a few times. V usage is TRBV19 and J usage is TRBJ2-2; 8 bases are shared with TRBD1. The V and J ends lost 9 bases and 3 bases, in that order; junction bases with no gene match: 3. The CDR3 is made up of 13 amino acids. The germline V gene has CDR1 LNHDA and CDR2 SQIVND (reference sequence). CDR3 sequence: CASDRGDTGELFF. For the CDR3, the DNA is TGTGCCAGCGACAGGGGCGACACCGGGGAGCTGTTTTTT.

This clone has only a few counts. V and J are TRBV11-2 and TRBJ2-1; TRBD2 agrees at 12 bases. V lost 1 base, J lost 4 bases, and 5 bases stayed unmatched. The CDR3 spans 17 residues. Germline V CDR1 and CDR2: SGHAT, FQNNGV. CDR3 sequence (DNA): TGTGCCAGCAGCTTAGTCTCACTAGCGGGGGGTTACAATGAGCAGTTCTTC. This encodes CASSLVSLAGGYNEQFF.

By share, this clone counts as medium-sized. V gene TRBV11-2 combines with J gene TRBJ2-7, with D possibly being TRBD2 (5 bases). Germline V gene lookup returns CDR1 SGHAT and CDR2 FQNNGV. This CDR3 has 12 amino acids. Trimming took off 3 bases at V and 2 bases at J, with 5 bases between the two ends. CDR3 protein: CASSFGTYEQYF. The CDR3 bases are TGTGCCAGCAGCTTCGGGACCTACGAGCAGTACTTC.

In the case of this clone: The sample carries other DNA sequences with the same CDR3. V usage is TRBV27 and J usage is TRBJ2-2; the D is unclear. Per germline, CDR1 MNHEY and CDR2 SMNVEV (reference sequence). The CDR3 is 12 amino acids. V was pared by 3 bases and J by 4 bases, with 3 bases between. CDR3 DNA: TGTGCCAGCAGTTTCGGCACCGGGGAGCTGTTTTTT. As protein: CASSFGTGELFF.

J is TRBJ1-2 and V is TRBV14; D is unclear. The V gene's germline CDR1 is SGHDN and CDR2 FVKESK. CDR3 length: 14 residues. Deletions cut 0 bases from V and 4 bases from J, with 9 bases between. The CDR3 protein is CASSQDVQIYGYTF. The CDR3 region has the DNA TGTGCCAGCAGCCAAGACGTACAGATCTATGGCTACACCTTC.

This clone was detected only a few times. The junction does not match germline at one end; this may be a read error. CDR3 coding DNA: TGTGCTAGCAGCTTAGCGCCGACAGGGGTTCAAGAGACCCAGTACTTC. Encoded protein: CASSLAPTGVQETQYF. The gene calls are TRBV7-7 and TRBJ2-5, with 8 bases lining up with TRBD1. The CDR3 has 16 residues. Germline lookup yields CDR1 SSHAT and CDR2 FNYEAQ (reference sequence).

The gene calls are TRBV4-1 and TRBJ1-5; 7 bases fit TRBD1. This CDR3 is 15 amino acids long. J was trimmed by 4 bases and V by 1 base; bases with no gene match: 4. The germline V gene encodes CDR1 MGHRA and CDR2 YSYEKL. Here the CDR3 DNA reads TGCGCCAGCAGCCAAGGAGGGGGCGAGAATCAGCCCCAGCATTTT. It yields the protein CASSQGGGENQPQHF.

The genes are TRBV7-9 and TRBJ1-4; D gene unclear. The CDR3 extends over 13 amino acids. In germline, CDR1 is SEHNR, CDR2 FQNEAQ (reference sequence). The V and J ends lost 7 bases and 0 bases respectively, with 6 bases between them. CDR3 in amino acids: CASTFTTNEKLFF. In DNA, the CDR3 is TGTGCCAGCACCTTTACAACTAATGAAAAACTGTTTTTT. The full variable domain, in which reference TRBV7-9 and TRBJ1-4 provide the parts outside the CDR3, is DTGVSQNPRHKITKRGQNVTFRCDPISEHNRLYWYRQTLGQGPEFLTYFQNEAQLEKSRLLSDRFSAERPKGSFSTLEIQRTEQGDSAMYLCASTFTTNEKLFFGSGTQLSVL.

This clone was recorded a few times. This sequence joins TRBV11-3 and TRBJ2-1, with unresolved D. This CDR3 has 11 residues. Germline V lookup: CDR1 SGHNT, CDR2 YENEEA. V was clipped by 3 bases and J by 9 bases, with 6 bases between them. CDR3 DNA sequence: TGTGCCAGCAGCTTGACGGGTGAGCAGTTCTTC. Amino acids: CASSLTGEQFF. The variable domain in full, completed from reference TRBV11-3 and TRBJ2-1, reads EAGVVQSPRYKIIEKKQPVAFWCNPISGHNTLYWYLQNLGQGPELLIRYENEEAVDDSQLPKDRFSAERLKGVDSTLKIQPAELGDSAVYLCASSLTGEQFFGPGTRLTVL.